This TCR beta chain was identified in a study of blood T cell repertoires in COVID-19. The CDR3 has 16 amino acids. The J segment lost 8 bases and the V segment lost 5 bases, leaving 14 bases of the junction unmatched. Per the germline V gene, CDR1 is PRHDT and CDR2 is FYEKMQ (reference sequence). The table came from immunoSEQ multiplex PCR; TCRdb's copy has only in-frame clones and leaves some out. The sample carries over 120,000 clones, over 75% recorded once. The sequence was obtained from a human donor in a cohort sampled during active COVID-19. The sequencing input was peripheral blood. The chain links TRBV13 to TRBJ2-1, with 8 positions matching TRBD2. The CDR3 here is CASSLPGSGKGYEQFF. CDR3 bases: TGTGCCAGCAGCCTGCCGGGTAGCGGGAAAGGATATGAGCAGTTCTTC.